The 20 T cell receptor beta chains presented below share a single source sample, sequenced in a study of glioma-infiltrating T cells. The iRepertoire nested amplicon-rescue multiplex PCR amplified TCR alpha and beta CDR3s from RNA. TCRdb processed the multiplex PCR reads anew with MiXCR; each CDR3 protein has one entry. The profile shows tens of thousands of distinct CDR3 sequences, about 40% of them singletons. The sample taken for sequencing was glioma tissue, nonneoplastic brain tissue, or PBMCs (not recorded which). These receptors came from a human donor with low-grade glioma or glioblastoma, undergoing nonglioma brain surgery, or in good health (not recorded which).

This clonotype was counted ten times or more. The rearrangement uses TRBV9 and TRBJ2-7; D is undetermined. V gave up 0 bases and J gave up 3 bases, with 10 bases separating them. The germline V gene encodes CDR1 SGDLS and CDR2 YYNGEE. The length of the CDR3 is 14 residues. Written as DNA, the CDR3 is TGTGCCAGCAGCGTAGATCAGGACGTCTACGAGCAGTACTTC. Translating gives CASSVDQDVYEQYF.

This clonotype was counted at least ten times. The CDR3 loop reads CAISESAFHEPGNTIYF. The CDR3 bases are TGTGCCATCAGTGAGTCGGCATTCCACGAACCTGGAAACACCATATATTTT. This chain joins TRBV10-3 and TRBJ1-3; D is unclear. The germline gives CDR1 ENHRY, CDR2 SYGVKD. Trimming stripped 0 bases from V and 2 bases from J, with 14 bases between. The CDR3 is made up of 17 amino acids.

This clonotype was seen at least ten times. The CDR3 sequence is CASSLRGGLVNQPQHF. The CDR3 DNA reads as TGTGCCAGCAGTTTACGGGGAGGGTTGGTCAATCAGCCCCAGCATTTT. The chain carries TRBV27 and TRBJ1-5; D call uncertain. The CDR3 is 16 amino acids. Trimming removed 2 bases at V and 3 bases at J, with 14 bases between. CDR1 is MNHEY and CDR2 is SMNVEV in the germline V gene (reference sequence).

This clonotype has at least ten counts. The chain carries TRBV12-3 or TRBV12-4 and TRBJ2-5, with 8 bases lining up with TRBD2. This CDR3 has 15 amino acids. V shed 2 bases and J 3 bases; nucleotides not matched to a gene: 5. The CDR3 coding sequence is TGTGCCAGCAGTTTATCGGGAGCGGGAGAAGAGACCCAGTACTTC. Residues: CASSLSGAGEETQYF.

Ten or more counts support this clonotype. The J gene is TRBJ2-3, the V gene TRBV2; no reliable D call. The CDR3 spans 14 residues. V was cut by 4 bases and J by 1 base, with 9 bases left in between. Germline V lookup: CDR1 SNHLY, CDR2 FYNNEI. CDR3 loop: CASSGRKGTDTQYF. DNA for the CDR3: TGTGCCAGCAGTGGTCGGAAGGGCACAGATACGCAGTATTTT.

Ten or more counts support this clonotype. This chain links TRBV20-1 with TRBJ2-5, with 9 bases fitting TRBD2. V dropped 3 bases and J dropped 5; count of bases not matched to a gene: 13. Germline loops: CDR1 DFQATT, CDR2 SNEGSKA (reference sequence). The CDR3 runs 16 residues. CDR3: CSASNKRGVLGETQYF. The CDR3 DNA reads as TGCAGTGCTAGTAACAAGCGGGGGGTCCTCGGCGAGACCCAGTACTTC.

This clonotype was detected many times. A much larger clone differs by one base, so this may be a read error. The chain has TRBV28 and TRBJ1-2; no clear D. Germline CDR1 MDHEN, CDR2 SYDVKM. Trimming shortened V by 3 bases and J by 8 bases, and 16 bases separated the two germline ends. CDR3 length: 14 amino acids. CDR3 residues: CASSFSHGQIGYTF. The DNA for the CDR3 is TGTGCCAGCAGTTTCTCGCACGGCCAGATCGGCTACACCTTC.

Notes on this clonotype: A read error may produce the germline difference seen at one junction end. The chain has TRBV20-1 and TRBJ2-5, with D perhaps TRBD2 (5 bases). There are 13 residues in the CDR3. Germline CDR1 and CDR2: DFQATT and SNEGSKA (reference sequence). The chain's CDR3 is CNARSGVQETQYF. CDR3 in DNA: TGCAATGCTAGATCCGGGGTCCAAGAGACCCAGTACTTC.

The table lists this clonotype with many counts. The V call is TRBV20-1, the J call TRBJ2-7, with 11 positions matching TRBD2. V lost 0 bases and J lost 2; bases outside the gene matches: 3. Per the germline V gene, CDR1 is DFQATT and CDR2 is SNEGSKA (reference sequence). The CDR3 extends over 15 amino acids. CDR3 sequence: CSAREPGLAAYEQYF. CDR3 DNA sequence: TGCAGTGCTAGAGAACCGGGACTAGCGGCCTACGAGCAGTACTTC.

This clonotype appeared a few times. V usage is TRBV6-2 or TRBV6-3 and J usage is TRBJ1-5; a weak D match, TRBD1 (6 bases). Trimming left V 6 bases short and J 7 bases short, with 16 bases between. Germline CDR1 reads MNHEY; CDR2 reads SVGEGT. The CDR3 sequence is 14 residues long. This CDR3 is CASRAGGPRQPQHF. The CDR3 DNA is TGTGCCAGCAGAGCGGGGGGGCCCCGGCAGCCCCAGCATTTT.

This clonotype has a count of ten or more. The rearrangement links TRBV15 to TRBJ2-1, with 10 bases lining up with TRBD2. V was clipped by 7 bases and J by 7 bases; unmatched bases: 7. There are 14 residues in the CDR3. Germline-derived CDR1 and CDR2 are LNHNV and YYDKDF (reference sequence). The CDR3 DNA reads TGTGCCACCACCGCTAGCGGGAGAGAGAATGAGCAGTTCTTC. It encodes CATTASGRENEQFF.

This clonotype has only a few counts. A much larger clone lies a single base off, so this may be a read error. V is TRBV6-5 and J is TRBJ2-6; D might be TRBD1 or TRBD2, each matching 5 bases. The germline CDR1 and CDR2 sequences are MNHEY and SVGAGI. The CDR3 contains 15 residues. In DNA form, the CDR3 reads TGTGCCAGCAGATACGGAGGCTCTGGGGCCAACGCCCTGACTTTC. As protein: CASRYGGSGANALTF.

This clonotype was detected many times. The chain recombines TRBV10-3 with TRBJ1-1; 8 bases align to TRBD1. The CDR3 is 16 residues long. Germline V gene sequence: CDR1 ENHRY, CDR2 SYGVKD. The V segment lost 3 bases and the J segment 1 base; nucleotides outside the gene matches: 7. The CDR3 reads CAISDSRTGPNTEAFF. Written as DNA, the CDR3 is TGTGCCATCAGTGACAGCAGGACAGGGCCGAACACTGAAGCTTTCTTT.

The table lists this clonotype with many counts. The CDR3 DNA sequence: TGTGCCAGTAGGAGCTTCGGGGGATTGCCCCAGCATTTT. It codes for CASRSFGGLPQHF. This sequence joins TRBV19 and TRBJ1-5, with D possibly matching TRBD1 (5 bases). Germline CDR1 is LNHDA and CDR2 is SQIVND (reference sequence). There are 13 residues in the CDR3. V lost 6 bases and J 9 bases, leaving 15 bases between the germline ends.

This clonotype has a single count. Its ends do not fully match the called genes, so a read error is possible. The chain combines TRBV13 with TRBJ1-1; D is unclear. The CDR3 runs 14 residues. CDR1 and CDR2 (germline): PRHDT, FYEKMQ (reference sequence). Here the CDR3 DNA reads TGTGCCAGCAGCTTAGTCCAGCCCAACATTGAAGCTTTCTTT. It is translated as CASSLVQPNIEAFF.

In this sample, this clonotype turned up many times. This chain's CDR3 is CASSPDSFNEKLFF. CDR3 nucleotides: TGTGCCAGCAGCCCGGACAGCTTTAATGAAAAACTGTTTTTT. The gene calls are TRBV5-4 and TRBJ1-4; weak D call: TRBD1 (6 bases). Germline CDR1 SGHNT, CDR2 YYREEE (reference sequence). The CDR3 totals 14 residues. V lost 4 bases to trimming and J lost 4 bases, with 11 bases between them.

In this sample, this clonotype turned up many times. The rearrangement links TRBV5-1 to TRBJ2-1; tentative D call: TRBD2 (6 bases). Per the germline V gene, CDR1 is SGHRS and CDR2 is YFSETQ. The CDR3 length is 15 residues. V shed 4 bases and J shed 0 bases, with 11 bases lying between them. The CDR3 DNA sequence: TGCGCCAGCAGCCTTAGCGGAGTCTCCTACAATGAGCAGTTCTTC. This codes for CASSLSGVSYNEQFF.

This clonotype showed up many times. At one boundary the junction diverges from the germline segment, which might be a read error. As DNA, the CDR3 is TGCAGTGCTAGAGATTTGGCGGGAGGGCCGATTGGCACAGATGCGCAGTATTTT. It is translated as CSARDLAGGPIGTDAQYF. The chain is built from TRBV20-1 and TRBJ2-3, with 9 bases aligning to TRBD2. Per the germline V gene, CDR1 is DFQATT and CDR2 is SNEGSKA (reference sequence). This CDR3 has 18 residues.

The chain couples TRBV5-1 to TRBJ2-7; either TRBD1 or TRBD2 may fit D (5 bases each). This CDR3 has 13 amino acids. The V end was cut by 5 bases, the J end by 7 bases, with 16 bases between. Germline lookup yields CDR1 SGHRS and CDR2 YFSETQ. The CDR3 sequence: CASSLSLEGEQYF. The CDR3 nucleotides read TGCGCCAGCAGTTTGAGCCTAGAGGGGGAGCAGTACTTC.

This clonotype was found many times. This chain uses TRBV15 with TRBJ2-7; D possibly corresponds to TRBD2 (5 bases). The V end was cut by 0 bases, the J end by 6 bases, with 9 bases between. The CDR3 extends over 13 amino acids. Germline values: CDR1 LNHNV, CDR2 YYDKDF (reference sequence). The DNA for the CDR3 is TGTGCCACCAGCAGAGATGAGGGTGCCGAGCAGTACTTC. Translation: CATSRDEGAEQYF.